This paragraph covers one TCR beta chain sequence. This clonotype was counted a few times. It has no known antigen specificity. Qualities for individual bases were not recorded, and no much larger clone is one base off. Libraries of naive CD8 T cells were built from anywhere between roughly 18,000 and 1,000,000 sorted cells, with 10%, 30% or 50% of the purified RNA used. Naive CD8 T cells, defined as CD8+CD4-CCR7+CD45RA+, were FACS-sorted into RLT Plus buffer on a BD FACSAria II. To test detection sensitivity, Jurkat RNA equivalent to under 12 TCR copies was spiked into samples of about 19,000-1,000,000 naive CD8 T cells. CD8 T cells were enriched using RosetteSep CD8+ T Cell Enrichment Cocktail and Ficoll-Paque, and the enriched cells then underwent ACK red cell lysis. This entry is derived from a study of molecular identifiers for immune sequencing clone quantification (dated by TCRdb to 2017 to 2018). Broadly, across the study: For a replicate experiment, RNA from around 20,000 or 100,000 naive CD8 T cells was divided into five aliquots, of which four were sequenced. The study was a methods study using CD8 T cells to benchmark molecular-identifier clustering-based TCR repertoire sequencing (MIDCIRS) and TCR RNA copy counting. Study-wide findings and limitations: In CMV-specific effector cells, over 99% of molecules were held by clones above 20 RNA copies, whereas under 1% of molecules were held by such clones in naive cells. Without barcode sub-clustering, chimeric consensus sequences inflated TCR diversity; chimeras reached as high as 47%. Approximately 2.7 recovered TCR RNA copies per cell were obtained by modeling, versus roughly 10 by digital PCR, implying a capture efficiency of approximately 30%. The naive libraries included spiked-in Jurkat TCR RNA (roughly ten copies' worth), and this Jurkat TCR RNA is not part of the donor repertoire. Spiked-in Jurkat TCR RNA equal to a single cell's worth was reported to be detectable even within one million naive CD8 T cells. Highly expanded clone sizes could be underestimated if identical TCR molecules share a barcode.

Trimming takes 2 bases from V and 0 bases from J, and the germline ends sit 14 bases apart. The CDR3 has 17 amino acids, counting the end cysteine and phenylalanine. Solely the CDR3 DNA is kept, with 51 bases framed from the first base. Based on the germline V gene, the CDR1 and CDR2 sequences are SGHTA and FQGNSA. Libraries were constructed by PCR. Sequencing took place on an Illumina HiSeq 4000. Bulk TCR libraries were made following a previously described method, with the TCR primers given in Table S5. The Qiagen AllPrep DNA/RNA kit was used to purify total RNA. Before any analysis, reads coming from multiple sequencing runs of the same library were combined into one pool. The study's processing was this. Only reads with exact TCR constant sequence were kept, trimmed to 150 nt, and grouped by their 12-nt molecular barcodes. Reads inside each barcode group were sub-clustered using a 15% Levenshtein threshold, and a quality-weighted consensus sequence was constructed for each RNA molecule. Non-functional sequences were removed, as were lower-count sequences one edit away from another. Barcode sub-clusters with fewer than 20% of the maximum read count were removed, based on fitting two negative binomial distributions. TCRdb's own reprocessing of the public reads used fastp at Q25 and MiXCR and kept productive beta chains. Rows merge per CDR3 protein into single entries with the most common DNA and genes. The V and J calls here are based on TCRdb, not the publication. The sample records around 470,000 distinct CDR3 sequences, about 21% of which are singletons. Around 0.84% of the sample is taken by the ten largest.

The origin of this receptor is a human donor in good health. Some libraries in this study had Jurkat cell RNA spiked in. Input material: naive CD8+ T cells from blood, with Jurkat cell RNA spiked in. The cell subset or site tag for this specimen amounts to: FACS-sorted CD8+CD4-CCR7+CD45RA+ naive T cells. In this chain, TRBV7-2 is recombined with TRBJ2-1, with TRBD2 tentatively as D gene (7 bases match). The CDR3 is CASSLLAGASSYNEQFF. The nucleotide sequence reads TGTGCCAGCAGCTTACTGGCGGGGGCGAGCTCCTACAATGAGCAGTTCTTC. Full variable domain (CDR3 extended with the reference TRBV7-2 and TRBJ2-1 proteins): GAGVSQSPSNKVTEKGKDVELRCDPISGHTALYWYRQSLGQGLEFLIYFQGNSAPDKSGLPSDRFSAERTGGSVSTLTIQRTQQEDSAVYLCASSLLAGASSYNEQFFGPGTRLTVL.